This T cell receptor (beta chain) was obtained from a study of cytomegalovirus exposure and HLA in healthy donors. Points from the study as a whole: On later analysis, the bulk of CMV-associated TCR beta chains appeared to be HLA-restricted.

The PCR employed 60 Vbeta primers together with 13 Jbeta primers. The protocol was immunoSEQ multiplex PCR, while the TCRdb copy is restricted to in-frame clones and leaves out a portion. The sample shows 95,000 to 150,000 clones, roughly four fifths of them seen only once. The CDR3 runs 16 residues. V gave up 3 bases and J gave up 0 bases, with 12 bases separating them. Germline loops: CDR1 KGHSH, CDR2 LQKENI. Notes on this clone: Its matching antigen is unknown.

Sequenced material: PBMCs. The rearrangement links TRBV18 to TRBJ2-4, with D perhaps matching TRBD1 (6 bases). The source is a woman in her thirties or forties in good health and CMV-seropositive. Written as DNA, the CDR3 is TGTGCCAGCTCACCCCTAGGGGGTCTAGCCAAAAACATTCAGTACTTC. It yields the protein CASSPLGGLAKNIQYF.